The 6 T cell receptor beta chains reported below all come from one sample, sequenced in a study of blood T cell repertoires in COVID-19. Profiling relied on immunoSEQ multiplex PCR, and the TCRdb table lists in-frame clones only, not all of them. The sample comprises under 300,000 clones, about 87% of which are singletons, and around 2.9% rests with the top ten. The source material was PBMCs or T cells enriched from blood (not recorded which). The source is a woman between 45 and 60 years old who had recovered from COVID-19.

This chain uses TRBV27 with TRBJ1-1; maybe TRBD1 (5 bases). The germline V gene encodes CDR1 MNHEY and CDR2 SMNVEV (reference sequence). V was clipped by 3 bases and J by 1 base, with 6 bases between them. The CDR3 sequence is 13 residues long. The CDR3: CASSFRGNTEAFF. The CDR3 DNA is TGTGCCAGCAGTTTTAGGGGGAACACTGAAGCTTTCTTT.

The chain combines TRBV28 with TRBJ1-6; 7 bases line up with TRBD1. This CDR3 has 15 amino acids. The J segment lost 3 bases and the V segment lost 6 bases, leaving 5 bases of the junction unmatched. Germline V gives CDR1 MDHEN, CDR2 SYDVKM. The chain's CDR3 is CASSLTGNYNSPLHF. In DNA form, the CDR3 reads TGTGCCAGCAGCTTGACAGGGAACTATAATTCACCCCTCCACTTT. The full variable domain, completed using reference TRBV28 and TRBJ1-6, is DVKVTQSSRYLVKRTGEKVFLECVQDMDHENMFWYRQDPGLGLRLIYFSYDVKMKEKGDIPEGYSVSREKKERFSLILESASTNQTSMYLCASSLTGNYNSPLHFGNGTRLTVT.

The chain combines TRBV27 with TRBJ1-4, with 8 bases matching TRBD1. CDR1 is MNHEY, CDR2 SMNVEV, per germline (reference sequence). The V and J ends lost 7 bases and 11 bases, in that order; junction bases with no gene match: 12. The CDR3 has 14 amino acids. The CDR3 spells CASTTDREGWKLFF. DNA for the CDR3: TGTGCCAGCACTACGGACAGGGAGGGTTGGAAACTGTTTTTT.

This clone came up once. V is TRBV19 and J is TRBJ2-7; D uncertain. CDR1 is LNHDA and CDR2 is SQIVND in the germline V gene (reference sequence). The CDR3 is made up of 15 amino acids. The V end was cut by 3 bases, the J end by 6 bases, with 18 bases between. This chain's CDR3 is CASSINPFGVPEQYF. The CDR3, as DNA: TGTGCCAGTAGTATTAATCCATTCGGTGTCCCCGAGCAGTACTTC.

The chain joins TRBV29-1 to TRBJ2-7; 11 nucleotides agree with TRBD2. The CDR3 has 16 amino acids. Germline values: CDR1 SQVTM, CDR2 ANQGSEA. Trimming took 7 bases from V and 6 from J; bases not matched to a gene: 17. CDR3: CSAKGVAGGPGGEQYF. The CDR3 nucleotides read TGCAGCGCCAAAGGGGTAGCGGGAGGGCCTGGCGGCGAGCAGTACTTC.

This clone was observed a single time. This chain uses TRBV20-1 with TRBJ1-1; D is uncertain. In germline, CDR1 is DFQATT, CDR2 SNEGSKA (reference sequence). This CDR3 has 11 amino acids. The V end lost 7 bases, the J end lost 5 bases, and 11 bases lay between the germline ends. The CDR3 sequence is CSVLPRTEAFF. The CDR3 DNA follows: TGCAGTGTCCTCCCGAGAACTGAAGCTTTCTTT.